The 14 T cell receptor beta chains reported below all come from one sample, sequenced in a study of OX40 agonist ivuxolimab in advanced cancers. The repertoire was sequenced with immunoSEQ multiplex PCR; TCRdb's copy has only in-frame clones and lacks some. The table lists fewer than 50,000 clones, approximately 88% of them singletons. The specimen was CD4+ or CD8+ T cells sorted from blood, collected in a trial of the OX40 agonist ivuxolimab. Receptors originate from an adult with an advanced solid tumor such as melanoma, head and neck, liver or kidney cancer.

The rearrangement uses TRBV10-3 and TRBJ1-2, with D possibly TRBD1 on 5 matching bases. Germline V lookup: CDR1 ENHRY, CDR2 SYGVKD. Trimming stripped 3 bases from V and 0 bases from J, with 11 bases between. The CDR3 has 15 residues. CDR3 DNA sequence: TGTGCCATCAGTGAAAGGACGGGGCCTAACTATGGCTACACCTTC. The encoded protein is CAISERTGPNYGYTF.

V and J are TRBV7-2 and TRBJ2-5; D perhaps matches TRBD1 (5 bases). CDR3 length: 15 residues. The germline V and J ends were trimmed by 1 base and 5 bases, with 14 bases remaining between them. The germline V gene has CDR1 SGHTA and CDR2 FQGNSA. CDR3 sequence: CASSLGGREGETQYF. CDR3 bases: TGTGCCAGCAGCTTAGGAGGCAGGGAAGGGGAGACCCAGTACTTC.

The chain carries TRBV9 and TRBJ2-2; D might be TRBD2 (6 bases). The CDR3 has 15 amino acids. The ends were cut back, 4 bases at V and 0 bases at J, with 10 bases in the middle. CDR1 and CDR2 (germline): SGDLS, YYNGEE. The CDR3 bases are TGTGCCAGCAGCCTTTGGGGGGCGAACACCGGGGAGCTGTTTTTT. As protein: CASSLWGANTGELFF.

CDR3 protein: CATMAGESYEQYF. The CDR3 DNA follows: TGTGCCACCATGGCCGGGGAGAGCTACGAGCAGTACTTC. J is TRBJ2-7 and V is TRBV6-5, with a possible D match to TRBD2 (5 bases). Germline values: CDR1 MNHEY, CDR2 SVGAGI. The CDR3 contains 13 residues. V shed 10 bases and J shed 3 bases, with 16 bases lying between them.

This chain uses TRBV5-1 with TRBJ2-1; D is possibly TRBD1 (6 bases). This CDR3 spans 15 amino acids. Germline lookup yields CDR1 SGHRS and CDR2 YFSETQ. The germline V and J ends were trimmed by 0 bases and 4 bases, with 11 bases remaining between them. The CDR3 DNA sequence: TGCGCCAGCAGCTTGGTAGTGGGGGCGTACAATGAGCAGTTCTTC. Its protein is CASSLVVGAYNEQFF.

The rearrangement links TRBV7-6 to TRBJ2-3; weak D call: TRBD2 (6 bases). The CDR3 has 17 amino acids. Germline CDR1 reads SGHVS; CDR2 reads FNYEAQ. V lost 5 bases and J 4 bases, leaving 22 bases between the germline ends. In DNA, the CDR3 is TGTGCCAGCAGCGCTACCTCGGGACTCTTAATCCCAGATACGCAGTATTTT. This gives the protein CASSATSGLLIPDTQYF.

The chain has TRBV6-5 and TRBJ1-6, with D tentatively TRBD1 (6 bases). Between the trimmed V and J ends, which lost 6 bases and 6 bases, there was a span of 12 bases. The CDR3 is made up of 14 amino acids. In germline, CDR1 is MNHEY, CDR2 SVGAGI. CDR3 sequence: CASRQGASNSPLHF. For the CDR3, the DNA is TGTGCCAGCAGACAGGGAGCTTCTAATTCACCCCTCCACTTT.

Only a few counts were recorded for this clone. The chain carries TRBV5-4 and TRBJ2-5; 8 positions agree with TRBD2. The V gene end was trimmed by 4 bases and the J gene end by 0 bases; junction bases not matched to a gene: 11. The CDR3 loop spans 17 amino acids. The V gene's germline CDR1 is SGHNT and CDR2 YYREEE (reference sequence). CDR3 loop: CASSPRGERGYQETQYF. The CDR3 DNA reads as TGTGCCAGCAGCCCCCGGGGGGAGCGGGGGTACCAAGAGACCCAGTACTTC.

The V gene is TRBV6-5, the J gene TRBJ1-6, with a weak D call TRBD1 (5 bases). The CDR3 is 15 amino acids. Germline V gene data show CDR1 as MNHEY and CDR2 as SVGAGI. Trimming left V 7 bases short and J 10 bases short, with 20 bases between. This CDR3 is CASTLTRAGSSPLHF. For the CDR3, the DNA is TGTGCCAGCACCCTGACGAGGGCAGGGTCATCACCCCTCCACTTT.

V usage is TRBV7-6 and J usage is TRBJ1-6, with a weak D call TRBD1 (6 bases). The CDR3 covers 18 residues. Germline V gene data show CDR1 as SGHVS and CDR2 as FNYEAQ. The V and J ends lost 1 base and 2 bases respectively, with 15 bases between them. The DNA for the CDR3 is TGTGCCAGCAGCTTAGAAGCGACAGGTCTGGCCTATAATTCACCCCTCCACTTT. Its protein product is CASSLEATGLAYNSPLHF. The full variable domain, rest sourced from reference TRBV7-6 and TRBJ1-6, is GAGVSQSPRYKVTKRGQDVALRCDPISGHVSLYWYRQALGQGPEFLTYFNYEAQQDKSGLPNDRFSAERPEGSISTLTIQRTEQRDSAMYRCASSLEATGLAYNSPLHFGNGTRLTVT.

V and J are TRBV9 and TRBJ2-3; possible D gene TRBD1, 6 bases. The germline V gene has CDR1 SGDLS and CDR2 YYNGEE. V was shortened by 1 base and J by 0 bases, with 12 bases between the two germline ends. This CDR3 spans 16 amino acids. The CDR3 sequence: CASSVKQGVSTDTQYF. CDR3 DNA sequence: TGTGCCAGCAGCGTAAAACAGGGTGTAAGCACAGATACGCAGTATTTT.

J is TRBJ2-2 and V is TRBV18, with 13 positions matching TRBD2. The CDR3 loop spans 18 amino acids. The germline CDR1 and CDR2 sequences are KGHSH and LQKENI. Germline trimming cut 3 bases from V and 0 bases from J; bases unmatched to any gene: 4. CDR3 amino acids: CASSPPTSGGPNTGELFF. The CDR3 nucleotides read TGTGCCAGCTCACCCCCGACTAGCGGGGGGCCGAACACCGGGGAGCTGTTTTTT.

The chain combines TRBV7-2 with TRBJ2-7; 10 nucleotides line up with TRBD1. The germline V gene encodes CDR1 SGHTA and CDR2 FQGNSA. V was clipped by 6 bases and J by 3 bases; unmatched bases: 2. CDR3 length: 13 residues. The CDR3 DNA sequence: TGTGCCAGCAGAGACAGGGGGCTCTACGAGCAGTACTTC. Its protein is CASRDRGLYEQYF.

The genes are TRBV19 and TRBJ1-1; unclear D gene. Trimming stripped 3 bases from V and 1 base from J, with 15 bases between. This CDR3 has 16 amino acids. Germline lookup yields CDR1 LNHDA and CDR2 SQIVND (reference sequence). CDR3 bases: TGTGCCAGTAGTATTGCCCCTGGCACGCAGAACACTGAAGCTTTCTTT. This translates into CASSIAPGTQNTEAFF.